This is a list of T cell receptor beta chains from one sample in a study of CD8+ T cells in alopecia areata. Produced via immunoSEQ multiplex PCR; TCRdb's table is partial and in-frame only. The profile covers about 160,000 clones, with 45% to 60% appearing a single time and roughly 7.5% taken by the ten largest. The sample comprised CD4+ T cells sorted from blood. These receptors originate from a human donor with alopecia areata. CDR3s include the opening cysteine and the closing phenylalanine or tryptophan. A D gene is named only where the DNA matches it firmly.

v_gene,d_gene,j_gene,CDR3aa,CDR3nt
TRBV28,NA,TRBJ1-5,CASSSGEGNQPQHF,TGTGCCAGCAGTTCCGGGGAGGGCAATCAGCCCCAGCATTTT
TRBV28,TRBD1,TRBJ2-7,CASRGTVVEQYF,TGTGCCAGCCGTGGGACAGTCGTCGAGCAGTACTTC
TRBV18,TRBD2,TRBJ2-7,CASSPPFQGGGHEQYF,TGTGCCAGCTCACCACCGTTTCAAGGCGGGGGTCACGAGCAGTACTTC
TRBV10-3,TRBD2,TRBJ2-2,CAISGVAGSTGELFF,TGTGCCATCAGTGGAGTAGCGGGATCCACCGGGGAGCTGTTTTTT
TRBV29-1,TRBD1,TRBJ2-6,CSVGGTGPSGANVLTF,TGCAGCGTTGGCGGGACAGGGCCCTCTGGGGCCAACGTCCTGACTTTC
TRBV30,NA,TRBJ1-2,CAWSVRIAHYGYTF,TGTGCCTGGAGTGTTCGGATAGCCCACTATGGCTACACCTTC
TRBV28,NA,TRBJ1-2,CASSSQLYGYTF,TGTGCCAGCAGTAGTCAGCTCTATGGCTACACCTTC
TRBV30,NA,TRBJ1-1,CAWKVPTPMNTEAFF,TGTGCCTGGAAAGTCCCCACCCCCATGAACACTGAAGCTTTCTTT
TRBV27,NA,TRBJ2-7,CAAKGKGIYEQYF,TGTGCCGCAAAGGGAAAGGGGATCTACGAGCAGTACTTC
TRBV9,NA,TRBJ1-1,CASSVGPGGSDTEAFF,TGTGCCAGCAGCGTAGGTCCTGGAGGGAGTGACACTGAAGCTTTCTTT
TRBV7-9,TRBD1,TRBJ1-2,CASSRTGDYGYTF,TGTGCCAGCAGCCGTACAGGGGACTATGGCTACACCTTC